One sample yielded the 21 T cell receptor beta chains listed below, sequenced in a study of identical twins. TCRdb called the 5' RACE reads again in MiXCR, with one record for every CDR3 protein. The table lists hundreds of thousands of distinct CDR3 sequences, around 6% of them singletons, with 1.5% to 2% in the top ten. Material for sequencing was naive T cells sorted from blood. The receptors stem from a man aged 18 to 30 in good health.

Ten or more counts support this clonotype. V and J are TRBV5-1 and TRBJ2-3, with 9 nucleotides matching TRBD2. The CDR3 runs 14 residues. V dropped 5 bases and J dropped 4; count of bases not matched to a gene: 5. From germline, CDR1 is SGHRS and CDR2 YFSETQ. As DNA, the CDR3 is TGCGCCAGCAGAGTAGCGGGAGAGCCAGATACGCAGTATTTT. Protein sequence: CASRVAGEPDTQYF.

This clonotype came up a few times. This chain uses TRBV27 with TRBJ2-1, with TRBD2 as a possible D gene (6 bases). Trimming removed 6 bases from V and 3 bases from J, with 12 bases in between. Germline CDR1 reads MNHEY; CDR2 reads SMNVEV (reference sequence). The CDR3 contains 14 residues. The CDR3 DNA reads as TGTGCCAGCAGGGATGGGGGGTTCTACAATGAGCAGTTCTTC. Residues: CASRDGGFYNEQFF.

This chain uses TRBV4-1 with TRBJ1-6; a possible D gene is TRBD1 (5 bases). Deletions cut 0 bases from V and 6 bases from J, with 9 bases between. The CDR3 length is 15 residues. Per the germline V gene, CDR1 is MGHRA and CDR2 is YSYEKL. CDR3 region: CASSQEGAGNSPLHF. DNA of the CDR3: TGCGCCAGCAGCCAAGAAGGGGCTGGTAATTCACCCCTCCACTTT.

The chain recombines TRBV27 with TRBJ2-3; TRBD2 agrees at 7 bases. V shed 5 bases and J 4 bases; nucleotides not matched to a gene: 6. The CDR3 has 14 residues. The germline V gene has CDR1 MNHEY and CDR2 SMNVEV (reference sequence). CDR3 sequence: CASSIGGNPDTQYF. CDR3 nucleotides: TGTGCCAGCAGTATCGGGGGGAACCCAGATACGCAGTATTTT.

This clonotype was counted a few times. V usage is TRBV5-1 and J usage is TRBJ2-3; D gene unclear. The V gene's germline CDR1 is SGHRS and CDR2 YFSETQ. CDR3 length equals 14 residues. With 1 base removed from V and 4 bases from J, the gap between germline ends came to 10 bases. The CDR3 loop reads CASSLNADPDTQYF. CDR3 sequence (DNA): TGCGCCAGCAGCTTGAACGCGGACCCAGATACGCAGTATTTT.

The sample holds a few counts of this clonotype. This chain uses TRBV6-1 with TRBJ2-7, with D possibly being TRBD1 (6 bases). The V end lost 6 bases, the J end lost 0 bases, and 12 bases lay between the germline ends. The CDR3 sequence is 14 residues long. The germline CDR1 and CDR2 sequences are MNHNS and SASEGT. The CDR3 reads CASSNGGDSYEQYF. CDR3 DNA sequence: TGTGCCAGCAGCAATGGGGGCGACTCCTACGAGCAGTACTTC.

This clonotype was detected many times. V is TRBV15 and J is TRBJ2-1, with TRBD1 identical over 9 bases. Unmatched junction bases numbered 9, after V lost 5 bases and J lost 7 bases. The CDR3 contains 15 residues. The V gene's germline CDR1 is LNHNV and CDR2 YYDKDF (reference sequence). The CDR3 spells CATSGNRGLGNEQFF. CDR3 coding DNA: TGTGCCACCAGCGGAAACAGGGGGCTCGGGAATGAGCAGTTCTTC.

The V and J genes are TRBV28 and TRBJ2-7; D is possibly TRBD1 or TRBD2 (5 bases each). Germline CDR1 and CDR2: MDHEN and SYDVKM. The CDR3 has 15 amino acids. Deletions cut 6 bases from V and 0 bases from J, with 15 bases between. The CDR3 sequence is CASSSRGTSSYEQYF. In DNA form, the CDR3 reads TGTGCCAGCAGCTCTCGGGGCACGAGCTCCTACGAGCAGTACTTC.

This rearrangement joins TRBV30 to TRBJ2-4; D is tentatively TRBD1 or TRBD2 (6 bases each). The CDR3 covers 14 residues. CDR1 and CDR2 (germline): GTSNPN, SVGIG (reference sequence). V was pared by 0 bases and J by 5 bases, with 11 bases between. The CDR3: CAWSVRGAQNIQYF. The CDR3 DNA sequence: TGTGCCTGGAGTGTTAGGGGGGCCCAAAACATTCAGTACTTC.

In its sample, this clonotype was seen many times. V is TRBV7-9 and J is TRBJ2-1; 8 positions match TRBD1. CDR3 length equals 15 residues. V shed 0 bases, J shed 6 bases, and the junction held 4 bases outside the gene matches. Germline values: CDR1 SEHNR, CDR2 FQNEAQ (reference sequence). The CDR3 region is CASSLARTGRNEQFF. DNA for the CDR3: TGTGCCAGCAGCTTAGCCAGGACAGGGCGCAATGAGCAGTTCTTC. Full variable domain (outside the CDR3, taken from reference TRBV7-9 and TRBJ2-1): DTGVSQNPRHKITKRGQNVTFRCDPISEHNRLYWYRQTLGQGPEFLTYFQNEAQLEKSRLLSDRFSAERPKGSFSTLEIQRTEQGDSAMYLCASSLARTGRNEQFFGPGTRLTVL.

The V gene is TRBV25-1, the J gene TRBJ2-2; D tentatively fits TRBD1 or TRBD2 (5 bases each). V was trimmed by 6 bases and J by 3 bases, leaving 8 bases between them. CDR1 is MGHDK, CDR2 SYGVNS, per germline. This CDR3 contains 13 residues. CDR3 bases: TGTGCCAGCAGAAGAGGGGACACCGGGGAGCTGTTTTTT. Protein product: CASRRGDTGELFF.

This clonotype has at least ten counts. V gene TRBV29-1 combines with J gene TRBJ2-5; no firm D call. There are 14 residues in the CDR3. Looked up from germline, CDR1 is SQVTM and CDR2 is ANQGSEA. The V and J ends lost 7 bases and 1 base respectively, with 16 bases between them. This chain's CDR3 is CSALYNSIQETQYF. In nucleotides, the CDR3 is TGCAGCGCGCTCTATAACAGTATCCAAGAGACCCAGTACTTC.

The table lists this clonotype with many counts. This chain links TRBV5-4 with TRBJ2-3; TRBD2 matches 7 bases. This CDR3 comprises 14 residues. Trimming took 3 bases from V and 4 from J; bases not matched to a gene: 5. Germline V CDR1 and CDR2: SGHNT, YYREEE (reference sequence). CDR3 region: CASSSGLDPDTQYF. CDR3 bases: TGTGCCAGCAGCTCCGGACTAGATCCAGATACGCAGTATTTT. Filled out from reference TRBV5-4 and TRBJ2-3, the complete variable domain reads ETGVTQSPTHLIKTRGQQVTLRCSSQSGHNTVSWYQQALGQGPQFIFQYYREEENGRGNFPPRFSGLQFPNYSSELNVNALELDDSALYLCASSSGLDPDTQYFGPGTRLTVL.

This clonotype was recorded at least ten times. V usage is TRBV9 and J usage is TRBJ2-5, with TRBD1 identical over 9 bases. The V segment lost 4 bases and the J segment 1 base; nucleotides outside the gene matches: 5. CDR1 and CDR2 from the germline V gene are SGDLS and YYNGEE. The CDR3 spans 15 residues. CDR3 DNA sequence: TGTGCCAGCAGCTCCCGGGACAGGGTCCAAGAGACCCAGTACTTC. Protein: CASSSRDRVQETQYF.

In this sample, this clonotype turned up many times. The rearrangement uses TRBV7-9 and TRBJ1-1, with D maybe TRBD1 (5 bases). The germline V gene encodes CDR1 SEHNR and CDR2 FQNEAQ (reference sequence). The V end was cut by 3 bases, the J end by 2 bases, with 10 bases between. The CDR3 is 14 residues long. The CDR3 nucleotides read TGTGCCAGCAGCTTGGGGGAGGCCAACACTGAAGCTTTCTTT. This encodes CASSLGEANTEAFF.

The genes are TRBV2 and TRBJ2-4, with TRBD1 as a possible D gene (5 bases). V was trimmed by 2 bases and J by 0 bases, leaving 14 bases between them. Looked up from germline, CDR1 is SNHLY and CDR2 is FYNNEI. CDR3 length equals 17 residues. The chain's CDR3 is CASSERVGHIAKNIQYF. CDR3 DNA: TGTGCCAGCAGTGAAAGAGTCGGACACATAGCCAAAAACATTCAGTACTTC.

The gene calls are TRBV5-1 and TRBJ2-3; 10 nucleotides line up with TRBD2. CDR1 is SGHRS, CDR2 YFSETQ, per germline. This CDR3 is built from 17 residues. The ends lost 2 bases at V and 1 base at J; junction bases unmatched: 7. The CDR3 here is CASSLRTSGGGTDTQYF. CDR3 nucleotides: TGCGCCAGCAGCTTACGGACTAGCGGAGGGGGCACAGATACGCAGTATTTT.

This clonotype was observed at least ten times. The chain has TRBV27 and TRBJ2-5; 9 bases fit TRBD1. V shed 5 bases, J shed 1 base, and the junction held 8 bases outside the gene matches. The V gene's germline CDR1 is MNHEY and CDR2 SMNVEV (reference sequence). This CDR3 contains 16 residues. CDR3 sequence (DNA): TGTGCCAGCAGTCCCCGGACAGGGGTCGGCCAAGAGACCCAGTACTTC. Its translation: CASSPRTGVGQETQYF.

This clonotype was seen at least ten times. The chain recombines TRBV7-9 with TRBJ2-1; possibly TRBD1 for D (6 bases). Germline V gene sequence: CDR1 SEHNR, CDR2 FQNEAQ (reference sequence). V lost 1 base, J lost 7 bases, and 11 bases lay in between. The CDR3 has 14 residues. CDR3 in amino acids: CASSLGTAPNEQFF. The DNA of the CDR3 is TGTGCCAGCAGCTTAGGGACAGCCCCGAATGAGCAGTTCTTC.

In its sample, this clonotype was seen a few times. The rearrangement links TRBV15 to TRBJ1-1; 8 positions match TRBD1. Trimming cost V 2 bases and J 0 bases; bases outside gene matches: 5. There are 16 residues in the CDR3. Germline-derived CDR1 and CDR2 are LNHNV and YYDKDF (reference sequence). CDR3 in DNA: TGTGCCACCAGCAGACCATGGACAGGGATGAACACTGAAGCTTTCTTT. Translated: CATSRPWTGMNTEAFF. The entire variable domain, with the rest obtained from reference TRBV15 and TRBJ1-1, is as follows: DAMVIQNPRYQVTQFGKPVTLSCSQTLNHNVMYWYQQKSSQAPKLLFHYYDKDFNNEADTPDNFQSRRPNTSFCFLDIRSPGLGDTAMYLCATSRPWTGMNTEAFFGQGTRLTVV.

The chain couples TRBV30 to TRBJ2-1, with 9 bases aligning to TRBD2. CDR3 length equals 17 residues. Germline loops: CDR1 GTSNPN, CDR2 SVGIG (reference sequence). Trimming cost V 0 bases and J 1 base; bases outside gene matches: 7. DNA for the CDR3: TGTGCCTGGAGTGTGGGACTAGCCCCGGCATCCTACAATGAGCAGTTCTTC. Translation gives CAWSVGLAPASYNEQFF.